This T cell receptor (beta chain) was obtained from a study of blood T cell repertoires in COVID-19. Overall study: Specimens from acute and convalescent COVID-19 originated in the United States, Italy and Spain. T cells, B-cell-depleted T cells, or PBMCs supplied cDNA or gDNA.

Patients in Seattle were enrolled during active infection, then followed longitudinally. Original methodology: It was from reference gene primer amplification that nucleated cell counts were estimated. Data came from immunoSEQ multiplex PCR; TCRdb stores just in-frame clones and leaves some out. V, J and clone size derive from that table, while D and trimming were established from the DNA sequence. The top ten clones hold approximately 0.92% of a sample with about 420,000 clones, around 90% of them seen once. CDR1 and CDR2 from the germline V gene are MNHNS and SASEGT. CDR3 length: 17 residues. V lost 2 bases, J lost 1 base, and 17 bases lay in between.

Sequenced material: peripheral blood. The sequence was collected from a man between 18 and 35 years old with COVID-19, enrolled during active disease. This chain uses TRBV6-1 with TRBJ1-2; D unresolved. The CDR3 is CASSETRSGTINYGYTF. In nucleotides, the CDR3 is TGTGCCAGCAGTGAAACCAGAAGCGGTACCATTAACTATGGCTACACCTTC.